The sequence of this TCR beta chain was determined in a study of OX40 agonist ivuxolimab in advanced cancers. Whole-study context: The diagnoses of dose-escalation patients were hepatocellular carcinoma, melanoma, renal cell or head and neck cancer. Enrollees could have had prior anti-PD-1, anti-PD-L1 or anti-CTLA-4 therapy, which more than 30% had received.

Sequencing was performed with immunoSEQ multiplex PCR; in TCRdb, only in-frame clones are kept and a portion is missing. The repertoire holds 60,000 to 70,000 clones, with about 91% as singletons. The CDR3 runs to 14 residues. CDR1 is SGHDN and CDR2 is FVKESK in the germline V gene. Trimming shortened V by 1 base and J by 2 bases, and 9 bases separated the two germline ends. Excluded were patients having autoimmune disease history or systemic immunosuppression. This rearrangement joins TRBV14 to TRBJ2-7; D may be TRBD2 (5 bases). The clonotype was recovered from an adult with an advanced solid tumor such as melanoma, head and neck, liver or kidney cancer. The sequencing here drew on CD4+ or CD8+ T cells sorted from blood, taken in a trial of the OX40 agonist ivuxolimab. The CDR3 here is CASSQASLPYEQYF. CDR3 DNA sequence: TGTGCCAGCAGCCAAGCTAGCCTTCCCTACGAGCAGTACTTC.